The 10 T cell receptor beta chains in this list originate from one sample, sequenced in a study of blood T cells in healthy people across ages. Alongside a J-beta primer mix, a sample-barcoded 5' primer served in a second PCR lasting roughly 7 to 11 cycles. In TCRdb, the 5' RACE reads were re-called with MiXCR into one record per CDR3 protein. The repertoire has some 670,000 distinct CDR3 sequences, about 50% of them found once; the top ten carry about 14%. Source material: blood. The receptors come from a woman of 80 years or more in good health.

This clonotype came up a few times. CDR3 nucleotide sequence: TGTGCCAGCAGTCAGGGAACCTGGGAGACCCAGTACTTC. Its translation is CASSQGTWETQYF. The chain employs TRBV14 and TRBJ2-5; a possible D gene is TRBD1 (5 bases). V was cut by 6 bases and J by 5 bases, with 13 bases left in between. The germline gives CDR1 SGHDN, CDR2 FVKESK. The CDR3 is 13 residues long.

The CDR3 sequence: CSAPSTSGGGNEQFF. The DNA of the CDR3 is TGCAGCGCCCCCTCCACTAGCGGGGGGGGCAATGAGCAGTTCTTC. The genes are TRBV29-1 and TRBJ2-1, with 13 bases fitting TRBD2. V lost 7 bases, J lost 6 bases, and 9 bases stayed unmatched. This CDR3 is built from 15 residues. Germline V CDR1 and CDR2: SQVTM, ANQGSEA.

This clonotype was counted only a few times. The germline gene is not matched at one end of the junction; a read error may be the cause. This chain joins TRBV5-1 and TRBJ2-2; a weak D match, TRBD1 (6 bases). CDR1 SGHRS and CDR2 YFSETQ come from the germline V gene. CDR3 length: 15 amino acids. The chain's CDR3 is CASSLPGANTGELFF. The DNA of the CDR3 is TGTGCCAGCAGCTTACCAGGGGCGAACACCGGGGAGCTGTTTTTT.

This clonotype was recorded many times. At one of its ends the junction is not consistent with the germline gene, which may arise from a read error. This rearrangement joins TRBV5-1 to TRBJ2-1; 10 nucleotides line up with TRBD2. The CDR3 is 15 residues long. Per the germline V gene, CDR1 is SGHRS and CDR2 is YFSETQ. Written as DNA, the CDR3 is TGTGCCAGCAGCTTAGCTAGCGGGGGCTACAATGAGCAGTTCTTC. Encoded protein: CASSLASGGYNEQFF.

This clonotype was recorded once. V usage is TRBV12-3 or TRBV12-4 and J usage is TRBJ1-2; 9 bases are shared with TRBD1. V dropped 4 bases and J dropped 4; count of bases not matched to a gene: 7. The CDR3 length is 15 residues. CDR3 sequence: CASSSTGGASYGYTF. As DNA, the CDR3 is TGTGCCAGCAGTTCCACAGGGGGCGCTAGCTATGGCTACACCTTC.

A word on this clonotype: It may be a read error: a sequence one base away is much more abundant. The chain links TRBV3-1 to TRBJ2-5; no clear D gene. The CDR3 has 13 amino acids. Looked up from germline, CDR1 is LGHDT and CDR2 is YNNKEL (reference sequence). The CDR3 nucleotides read TGTGCCAGCAGCCAGATGGGTATGGAGACCCTGTACTTC. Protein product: CASSQMGMETLYF.

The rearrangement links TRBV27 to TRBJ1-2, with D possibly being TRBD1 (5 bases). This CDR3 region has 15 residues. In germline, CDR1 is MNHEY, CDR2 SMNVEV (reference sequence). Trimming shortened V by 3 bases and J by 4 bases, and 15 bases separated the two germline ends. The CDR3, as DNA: TGTGCCAGCAGTTTCGTTATTGGGGCGGTCTATGGCTACACCTTC. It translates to CASSFVIGAVYGYTF.

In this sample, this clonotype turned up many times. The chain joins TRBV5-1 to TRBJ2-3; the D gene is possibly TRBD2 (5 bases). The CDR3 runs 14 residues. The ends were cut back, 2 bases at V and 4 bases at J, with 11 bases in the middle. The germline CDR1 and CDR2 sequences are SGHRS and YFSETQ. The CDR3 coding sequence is TGCGCCAGCAGCTTTGGGCGGGCCCCAGATACGCAGTATTTT. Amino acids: CASSFGRAPDTQYF.

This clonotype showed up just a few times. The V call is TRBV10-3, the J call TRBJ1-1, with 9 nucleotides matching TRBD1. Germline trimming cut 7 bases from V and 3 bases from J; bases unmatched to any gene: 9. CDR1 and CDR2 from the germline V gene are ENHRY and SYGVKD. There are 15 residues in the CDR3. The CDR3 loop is CAITQQGAQDTEAFF. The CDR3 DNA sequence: TGTGCCATCACCCAACAGGGGGCTCAGGACACTGAAGCTTTCTTT.

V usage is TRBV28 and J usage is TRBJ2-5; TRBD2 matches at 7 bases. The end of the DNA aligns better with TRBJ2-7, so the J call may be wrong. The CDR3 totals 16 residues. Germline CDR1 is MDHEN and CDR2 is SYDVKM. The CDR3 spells CASRLYAGERTYEQYF. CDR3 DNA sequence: TGTGCCAGCAGACTTTACGCGGGAGAACGGACCTACGAGCAGTACTTC.